The clone carrying this TCR beta chain was seen a few times. Germline V gives CDR1 SGHTA, CDR2 FQGTGA. Trimming cost V 6 bases and J 2 bases; bases outside gene matches: 9. The CDR3 contains 15 residues. Assay runs were performed at deep level. The method was immunoSEQ multiplex PCR; TCRdb's version includes in-frame clones alone and lacks a portion of them. The sample records some 2,500,000 clones, 90% to 95% being singletons. The sample is drawn from a study of shared clonotypes between healthy human individuals. The split of CD4+ cells yielded CD45RA+ naive and CD45RA-negative memory subsets. The origin of this receptor is a young man in good health. Some clones in this sample may be carry-over from other donors' samples. The chain links TRBV7-3 to TRBJ1-1; 7 nucleotides align to TRBD1. Sequencing input: naive CD4+ T cells from PBMCs. As to subset: CD45RA+ positively selected. CDR3 in amino acids: CASSNRQGYNTEAFF. In DNA form, the CDR3 reads TGTGCCAGCAGTAACCGACAGGGCTATAACACTGAAGCTTTCTTT.